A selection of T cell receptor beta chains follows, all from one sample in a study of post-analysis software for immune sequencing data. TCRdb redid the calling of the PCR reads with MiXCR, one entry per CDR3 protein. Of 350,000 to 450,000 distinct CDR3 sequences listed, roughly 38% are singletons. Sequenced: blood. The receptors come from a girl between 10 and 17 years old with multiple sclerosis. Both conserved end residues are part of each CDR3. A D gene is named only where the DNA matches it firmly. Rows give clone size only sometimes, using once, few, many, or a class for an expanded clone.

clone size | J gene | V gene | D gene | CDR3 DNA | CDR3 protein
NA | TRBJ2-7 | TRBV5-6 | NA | TGTGCCAGCAGCTCCCGGGGGGCAGGGAACTACGAGCAGTACTTC | CASSSRGAGNYEQYF
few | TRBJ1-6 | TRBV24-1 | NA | TGTGCCCAACGGGGGCCCGGGAATTCACCCCTCCACTTT | CAQRGPGNSPLHF
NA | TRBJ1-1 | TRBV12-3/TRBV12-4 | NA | TGTGCCAGCAGTTTAAGGGTGTTGAACACTGAAGCTTTCTTT | CASSLRVLNTEAFF
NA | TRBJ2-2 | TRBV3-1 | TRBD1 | TGTGCCAGCAGCCCCATTGGACAGGGGGGAAAAACCGGGGAGCTGTTTTTT | CASSPIGQGGKTGELFF
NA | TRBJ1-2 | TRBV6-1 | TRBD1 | TGTGCCAGCAGTGCGCTTCCGGGACAGGGGGCGCGTGGCTACACCTTC | CASSALPGQGARGYTF
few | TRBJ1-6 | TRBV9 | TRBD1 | TGTGCCAGCAGCGTATCCACAGGGGGCAGCGGGAATTCACCCCTCCACTTT | CASSVSTGGSGNSPLHF
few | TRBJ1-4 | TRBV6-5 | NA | TGTGCCAGCAGTTCCACATCAACTAATGAAAAACTGTTTTTT | CASSSTSTNEKLFF
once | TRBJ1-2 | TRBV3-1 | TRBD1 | TGTGCCAGCAGAGTACAGGGGAGCTATGGCTACACCTTC | CASRVQGSYGYTF
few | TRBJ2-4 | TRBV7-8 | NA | TGTGCCAGCAGCTTAGACAGCCAGGGAGGAAACATTCAGTACTTC | CASSLDSQGGNIQYF
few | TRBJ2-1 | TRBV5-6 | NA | TGTGCCAGCAGCTTGGGGGGGATGTCCTACAATGAGCAGTTCTTC | CASSLGGMSYNEQFF
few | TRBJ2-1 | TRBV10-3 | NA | TGTGCCATCAGTGAGCGTGGGGGGAGCAACAATGAGCAGTTCTTC | CAISERGGSNNEQFF